Each of the 14 T cell receptor beta chains below was sequenced from the same sample in a study of post-analysis software for immune sequencing data. Overall study findings and caveats: TRBV5-6, TRBV5-1 and TRBV20-1 belonged to a set of roughly five TRBV segments that were more frequent in patients than controls.

Sequencing libraries made from TCR beta cDNA carried unique molecular identifiers. TCRdb analysed the PCR reads with MiXCR anew, one entry per CDR3 protein. Of about 180,000 distinct CDR3 sequences in the sample, approximately 28% were seen once. No antigen is known for these receptors. The sample taken for sequencing was blood. Receptor source: a girl between 5 and 17 years old with multiple sclerosis.

V is TRBV7-2 and J is TRBJ1-4; no definite D call. The CDR3 runs 13 residues. Trimming removed 1 base from V and 8 bases from J, with 8 bases in between. CDR1 and CDR2 from the germline V gene are SGHTA and FQGNSA. CDR3 region: CASSLGVEEKLFF. CDR3 in DNA: TGTGCCAGCAGCTTAGGTGTTGAGGAAAAACTGTTTTTT.

This chain links TRBV6-2 or TRBV6-3 with TRBJ2-1; tentative D call: TRBD2 (5 bases). In germline, CDR1 is MNHEY, CDR2 SVGEGT. CDR3 length: 14 amino acids. Trimming removed 2 bases from V and 4 bases from J, with 9 bases in between. The CDR3 region has the DNA TGTGCCAGCAGTTACGTAGAGGGTTACAATGAGCAGTTCTTC. It is translated as CASSYVEGYNEQFF.

The CDR3 loop reads CASTPGLAGRRSTIQYF. The CDR3 coding sequence is TGTGCCAGCACCCCGGGGCTAGCGGGGAGGCGGTCTACCATTCAGTACTTC. The chain combines TRBV12-3 or TRBV12-4 with TRBJ2-4; TRBD2 matches at 9 bases. V was clipped by 7 bases and J by 9 bases; unmatched bases: 19. This CDR3 comprises 17 residues.

This rearrangement joins TRBV15 to TRBJ2-1; 13 nucleotides line up with TRBD2. J was trimmed by 7 bases and V by 3 bases; bases with no gene match: 12. Germline CDR1 is LNHNV and CDR2 is YYDKDF (reference sequence). The CDR3 totals 18 residues. CDR3 amino acids: CATSSPGTSGKARNEQFF. The CDR3 bases are TGTGCCACCAGCAGCCCAGGGACTAGCGGGAAGGCGAGGAATGAGCAGTTCTTC. Full variable domain (rest looked up from reference TRBV15 and TRBJ2-1): DAMVIQNPRYQVTQFGKPVTLSCSQTLNHNVMYWYQQKSSQAPKLLFHYYDKDFNNEADTPDNFQSRRPNTSFCFLDIRSPGLGDTAMYLCATSSPGTSGKARNEQFFGPGTRLTVL.

The chain joins TRBV4-1 to TRBJ1-3; D is uncertain. V lost 1 base and J lost 2, with 12 bases in between. CDR3 length equals 16 residues. Germline CDR1 is MGHRA and CDR2 is YSYEKL. The DNA of the CDR3 is TGCGCCAGCAGCCAAGTAGGAGAGAATACTGGAAACACCATATATTTT. Its translation is CASSQVGENTGNTIYF.

This rearrangement joins TRBV13 to TRBJ2-3; 7 bases are a match to TRBD2. Per the germline V gene, CDR1 is PRHDT and CDR2 is FYEKMQ (reference sequence). After removal of 6 bases from V and 9 bases from J, the junction contained 15 bases not matched to a gene. The CDR3 is 15 amino acids. The CDR3 sequence is CASSRPGLRVATQYF. In DNA, the CDR3 is TGTGCCAGCAGTCGTCCGGGACTAAGAGTAGCGACGCAGTATTTT.

This clonotype was seen only a few times. The chain employs TRBV24-1 and TRBJ1-2; 9 positions match TRBD1. V was pared by 0 bases and J by 4 bases, with 5 bases of the junction left unmatched. Germline loops: CDR1 KGHDR, CDR2 SFDVKD. The CDR3 consists of 16 residues. CDR3 sequence: CATSDLADRGVYGYTF. The CDR3 DNA is TGTGCCACCAGTGATTTGGCAGACAGGGGGGTCTATGGCTACACCTTC.

This clonotype was seen ten or more times. This chain links TRBV30 with TRBJ1-2; 8 nucleotides align to TRBD1. V gave up 6 bases and J gave up 5 bases; unmatched junction bases: 8. CDR1 is GTSNPN and CDR2 is SVGIG in the germline V gene (reference sequence). The CDR3 extends over 13 amino acids. This CDR3 reads CACSGGAVYGYTF. The DNA of the CDR3 is TGTGCCTGTTCAGGGGGCGCTGTGTATGGCTACACCTTC.

This clonotype was counted at least ten times. The chain has TRBV7-2 and TRBJ2-5; no clear D gene. The CDR3 covers 13 residues. V was pared by 4 bases and J by 6 bases, with 12 bases between. Germline V CDR1 and CDR2: SGHTA, FQGNSA. The CDR3 DNA sequence: TGTGCCAGCAGCTCCTCCGGATTAAAGACCCAGTACTTC. This translates into CASSSSGLKTQYF.

The sample holds many counts of this clonotype. DNA for the CDR3: TGTGCCAGCAGCCTTAGCGGTGTGGGAAACGTTTTATGCGAGCAGTACTTC. Translating it yields CASSLSGVGNVLCEQYF. The chain is built from TRBV12-3 or TRBV12-4 and TRBJ2-7; D possibly corresponds to TRBD2 (6 bases). V was cut by 6 bases and J by 6 bases, with 27 bases left in between. This CDR3 region has 17 residues.

To note about this clonotype: A much bigger clone sits one base away, suggesting this may be a read error. This chain uses TRBV9 with TRBJ2-5, with D tentatively TRBD2 (6 bases). The J call may be in error: the DNA end matches TRBJ2-7 better. Germline V lookup: CDR1 SGDLS, CDR2 YYNGEE. This CDR3 is built from 14 residues. CDR3: CASSVGDSSHEQYF. Here the CDR3 DNA reads TGTGCCAGCAGCGTAGGGGACTCCTCCCACGAGCAGTACTTC.

This clonotype was found many times. The chain is built from TRBV3-1 and TRBJ2-1; 7 bases map to TRBD2. This CDR3 has 17 amino acids. V shed 4 bases, J shed 6 bases, and the junction held 15 bases outside the gene matches. Germline loops: CDR1 LGHDT, CDR2 YNNKEL (reference sequence). In DNA, the CDR3 is TGTGCCAGCAGCCCAGGGAGGTTGCGGGAGATGAGCAATGAGCAGTTCTTC. This translates into CASSPGRLREMSNEQFF.

In its sample, this clonotype was seen many times. The chain carries TRBV12-3 or TRBV12-4 and TRBJ2-6; tentatively, D is TRBD1 (5 bases). Trimming pared 5 bases from V and 1 base from J, leaving 15 bases between. This CDR3 is built from 17 residues. As DNA, the CDR3 is TGTGCCAGCAGTGCGGCTAGGTCAGGGTCTGGGGCCAACGTCCTGACTTTC. Protein sequence: CASSAARSGSGANVLTF.

This clonotype was recorded a few times. The V call is TRBV20-1, the J call TRBJ2-1; D is unclear. Trimming shortened V by 0 bases and J by 7 bases, and 16 bases separated the two germline ends. This CDR3 contains 15 residues. Looked up from germline, CDR1 is DFQATT and CDR2 is SNEGSKA (reference sequence). CDR3 region: CSARDRAGSVNEQFF. The CDR3 DNA reads TGCAGTGCTAGAGATCGGGCAGGAAGCGTAAATGAGCAGTTCTTC.